This T cell receptor beta chain originates from a study of T cell changes during pregnancy in multiple sclerosis (dated by TCRdb to the late 2010s). Study-wide context: Changes in the T cell repertoire over the course of pregnancy were examined in this study in women with multiple sclerosis.

CDR1 and CDR2 were assigned from the germline V gene as SGHVS and FQNEAQ. V is clipped by 1 base and J by 3 bases, and the sequence between their germline boundaries is 24 bases long. Spanning cysteine to phenylalanine, the CDR3 consists of 20 amino acids. The retained sequence is limited to the CDR3, 60 bases, with the frame set at the first base. Library creation used the immunoSEQ multiplex PCR assay. TCRdb re-hosts the immuneACCESS table, in-frame sequences only. Its copies lack some clones; in the studies checked, an unresolved V gene accounts for under half of them, and the cause for the rest is not known. Here the sample has approximately 32,000 clones; approximately 89% occur a single time. Jointly, the top ten make up approximately 5.4% of the sample. Comments on this clone: The target of this receptor is not known. Base qualities are not provided; no much larger clone lies one nucleotide away.

The input for sequencing was CD8+ T cells from peripheral blood mononuclear cells, taken in the first trimester of pregnancy. The chain uses TRBV7-8 and TRBJ2-2, and TRBD1 may be the D gene, going by 6 matching bases. The sequence was collected from a female donor with multiple sclerosis, enrolled in a pregnancy study. CDR3 reads: CASSLEFIGQTAFHTGELFF. The sequence in DNA is TGTGCCAGCAGCTTAGAGTTCATAGGACAGACCGCTTTCCACACCGGGGAGCTGTTTTTT.